Listed here is a single T cell receptor (beta chain). The antigen remains unidentified. Cells designated naive CD8 were CD45RO-negative and were positively selected for CCR7, with terminally differentiated effector memory CD45RA+ cells excluded. Generated by immunoSEQ multiplex PCR, the TCRdb table keeps only in-frame clones and is missing some. This table has approximately 840,000 clones, roughly 96% appearing once. The data belong to a study of shared clonotypes between healthy human individuals. The germline V and J ends were trimmed by 2 bases and 3 bases, with 14 bases remaining between them. The length of the CDR3 is 15 residues. Germline V lookup: CDR1 ENHRY, CDR2 SYGVKD. General study findings and limits: Richness estimates generally favored naive over memory subsets.

This TCR derives from a man aged 25 to 45 in good health. The sample consisted of naive CD8+ T cells sorted from blood. This rearrangement joins TRBV10-3 to TRBJ2-7, with a weak D call TRBD1 (6 bases). The CDR3 coding sequence is TGTGCCATCAGTGAGGGGCAGGGGACCAACTACGAGCAGTACTTC. Translation: CAISEGQGTNYEQYF.